This T cell receptor (beta chain) comes out of a study of neurological immune-mediated disorders. The study, taken as a whole, reports: None of the CDR3 amino acid sequences in expanded clones turned up in more than one subject, which points to private repertoires in all groups. Phylogenetic grouping assigned the repertoires of 18 of 34 multiple sclerosis patients to a single related-CDR3 cluster, which may represent a signature.

This CDR3 is 16 amino acids long. The germline V gene encodes CDR1 SGHVS and CDR2 FNYEAQ. With 6 bases clipped from V and 2 bases from J, the junction kept 11 bases outside the gene matches. The time point was: longitudinal time-point 3. PBMCs stored at -80 C, numbering 2 million, were the origin of the unsorted libraries. With 10-nucleotide random UMIs included, cDNA was synthesized by 5'RACE. MiXCR, run by TCRdb on the 5' RACE reads, gives a single entry per CDR3 protein. The sample has approximately 89,000 distinct CDR3 sequences; approximately 4.6% are singletons. A remark on this clonotype: Its antigen is unknown.

The TCR comes from a woman aged 60-75 years with multiple sclerosis. The rearrangement joins TRBV7-6 to TRBJ2-3; 7 bases match TRBD2. Specimen: PBMCs. The CDR3 is CASRARGGGFTDTQYF. CDR3 DNA sequence: TGTGCCAGCAGAGCCCGAGGCGGGGGTTTCACAGATACGCAGTATTTT.